This TCR beta chain was sequenced in a study of blood T cell repertoires in COVID-19. At the level of the study: Sites across the United States, Italy and Spain contributed samples from acute and convalescent COVID-19.

The data were produced by immunoSEQ multiplex PCR, yet TCRdb's version contains in-frame clones alone and is incomplete. The sample yields 470,000 or so clones, roughly 91% seen once. The CDR3 sequence is 19 residues long. Trimming took off 6 bases at V and 0 bases at J, with 26 bases between the two ends. Germline loops: CDR1 LGHNT, CDR2 FRNRAP. The origin of this receptor is a woman younger than 45 with acute or convalescent COVID-19. The sequencing input was peripheral blood. The chain has TRBV12-5 and TRBJ1-1, with D maybe TRBD1 (5 bases). As DNA, the CDR3 is TGTGCTAGTGGCCAATTCTACCGGGACTCTGGATGGCTGAACACTGAAGCTTTCTTT. As protein: CASGQFYRDSGWLNTEAFF.